The clone carrying this TCR beta chain was observed many times. One entry per CDR3 protein, called by TCRdb with MiXCR from the RT-PCR reads. There are some 570,000 distinct CDR3 sequences in the sample; around 11% occur only once, and more than 9.5% lies in the top ten. Per germline, CDR1 DFQATT and CDR2 SNEGSKA (reference sequence). V lost 3 bases to trimming and J lost 6 bases, with 14 bases between them. The CDR3 length is 14 residues. The data originate from a study of response to subunit inactivated influenza vaccine. These sequences were also reported in another study, on T cells expressing NK-cell markers. As reported in that work: Generation of TCR beta cDNA was performed by 5'RACE template switching incorporating UMIs. Dominant NKG2C+ clonotypes in about six donors made up roughly 1.0-7.0% of CD8+ T cells. Clones of NKG2C+ T cells that had expanded were of unclear HCMV specificity.

J is TRBJ2-2 and V is TRBV20-1; no reliable D call. This receptor was obtained from a man over 45 who received an inactivated influenza vaccine. This specimen was PBMCs from blood, taken on the day of vaccination. The CDR3 loop reads CSARRQFASGELFF. CDR3 coding DNA: TGCAGTGCTAGGAGGCAGTTCGCATCCGGGGAGCTGTTTTTT.